Included here is one T cell receptor (beta chain) sequence, with context. Its antigen is still unknown. This record belongs to a study of identical twins. V lost 6 bases and J 3 bases, leaving 9 bases between the germline ends. Per the germline V gene, CDR1 is MDHEN and CDR2 is SYDVKM. The CDR3 covers 13 residues. Template switching added a universal primer site, and cDNA bore unique molecular identifiers. TCRdb itself ran the 5' RACE reads through MiXCR, one entry per CDR3 protein. The sample shows around 680,000 distinct CDR3 sequences, 8% to 9% of them seen only once. Broader study findings: Analyses based on zero insertions could be partly confounded by invariant MAIT and iNKT cells. Excess twin sharing in beta out-of-frame sequences was weaker. Out-of-frame TCR alpha sharing in monozygotic twins exceeded recombination model predictions.

The sample was also linked to a second study, of yellow fever vaccine responses in identical twins.

The clonotype was recovered from a woman between 18 and 30 years old in good health. The V call is TRBV28, the J call TRBJ1-5, with D perhaps TRBD1 (5 bases). Sequenced sample: PBMCs. For the CDR3, the DNA is TGTGCCAGCAGGGACACTCCCAATCAGCCCCAGCATTTT. It is translated as CASRDTPNQPQHF.